Each of the 29 T cell receptor beta chains below was sequenced from the same sample in a study of blood T cells in healthy people across ages (dated by TCRdb to the mid-2010s). The method was 5' RACE. The listed sequencing device is Illumina HiSeq 2500. The second PCR ran for roughly 7 to 11 cycles and used a J-beta primer mix along with a sample-barcoded 5' primer. TCRdb reanalyzed the raw reads on its own, using fastp at Q25 for trimming and MiXCR for clone calling, and kept in-frame beta chains. Duplicate CDR3 protein sequences are folded into a single record with the most common DNA and genes. This sample comprises around 600,000 distinct CDR3 sequences, roughly 48% of them detected only once. Clones ranked in the top ten supply about 22% of the sample. Material for sequencing was blood. The receptors derive from an older man in good health.

CDR3 in DNA: TGTGCCAGCAGTGAAAGTCGGAGGGAATTCACAGATACGCAGTATTTT. Amino acid sequence: CASSESRREFTDTQYF. The chain couples TRBV6-1 to TRBJ2-3, with a possible D match to TRBD2 (6 bases). CDR3 length: 16 residues. The V and J ends lost 2 bases and 2 bases respectively, with 14 bases between them. CDR1 and CDR2 from the germline V gene are MNHNS and SASEGT.

This chain links TRBV2 with TRBJ2-5; 7 bases align to TRBD1. V shed 5 bases and J 3 bases; nucleotides not matched to a gene: 9. Germline values: CDR1 SNHLY, CDR2 FYNNEI. The CDR3 has 15 residues. Here the CDR3 reads CASSPPSQGEETQYF. The CDR3 DNA reads TGTGCCAGCAGTCCACCTTCGCAGGGGGAAGAGACCCAGTACTTC.

The chain has TRBV3-1 and TRBJ2-4, with a weak D call TRBD1 (5 bases). Per germline, CDR1 LGHDT and CDR2 YNNKEL (reference sequence). Deletions cut 1 base from V and 7 bases from J, with 8 bases between. The CDR3 is 13 amino acids. The CDR3 DNA reads as TGTGCCAGCAGCCAAGGACAGTTCAACATTCAGTACTTC. Encoded protein: CASSQGQFNIQYF.

This clonotype occurred once. The genes are TRBV24-1 and TRBJ1-4; tentatively, D is TRBD1 (5 bases). Trimming pared 2 bases from V and 11 bases from J, leaving 14 bases between. Germline V CDR1 and CDR2: KGHDR, SFDVKD. The CDR3 runs 14 residues. Written as DNA, the CDR3 is TGTGCCACCAGTGATTCCCCCGGGACGAGCAAACTGTTTTTT. Protein: CATSDSPGTSKLFF.

This clonotype was counted only a few times. The chain carries TRBV20-1 and TRBJ2-7; D is uncertain. V was shortened by 3 bases and J by 5 bases, with 14 bases between the two germline ends. The CDR3 is 13 residues long. Germline loops: CDR1 DFQATT, CDR2 SNEGSKA (reference sequence). The CDR3 loop reads CSASRTVLDEQYF. The CDR3 coding sequence is TGCAGTGCTAGTCGTACAGTCCTCGACGAGCAGTACTTC.

V is TRBV20-1 and J is TRBJ2-3; 8 nucleotides align to TRBD2. The CDR3 has 15 residues. V shed 6 bases, J shed 2 bases, and the junction held 10 bases outside the gene matches. The germline gives CDR1 DFQATT, CDR2 SNEGSKA (reference sequence). CDR3 DNA: TGCAGTGCCCCAAGCGGGGGCTCTTACACAGATACGCAGTATTTT. This encodes CSAPSGGSYTDTQYF.

The CDR3 DNA is TGCAGCGTGATGACCCAAAGGCTCACAGATACGCAGTATTTT. As protein: CSVMTQRLTDTQYF. The rearrangement links TRBV29-1 to TRBJ2-3, with D hard to call. CDR1 and CDR2 (germline): SQVTM, ANQGSEA. The CDR3 extends over 14 amino acids. V gave up 6 bases and J gave up 2 bases, with 15 bases separating them.

The chain carries TRBV11-2 and TRBJ1-1, with D perhaps TRBD1 (6 bases). The germline V gene has CDR1 SGHAT and CDR2 FQNNGV. The CDR3 covers 14 residues. V lost 8 bases and J lost 0, with 13 bases in between. CDR3 amino acids: CASVRDRLNTEAFF. As DNA, the CDR3 is TGTGCCAGCGTTCGTGACAGGCTGAACACTGAAGCTTTCTTT.

The CDR3 DNA is TGTGCCAGCAGCCCTTTAGGGTTAGCCCAGTACTTC. It translates to CASSPLGLAQYF. The chain joins TRBV11-2 to TRBJ2-7; D is uncertain. The CDR3 has 12 residues. Deletions cut 5 bases from V and 10 bases from J, with 15 bases between. CDR1 and CDR2 from the germline V gene are SGHAT and FQNNGV.

The chain uses TRBV7-2 and TRBJ2-5; 7 nucleotides line up with TRBD2. With 6 bases clipped from V and 5 bases from J, the junction kept 15 bases outside the gene matches. Looked up from germline, CDR1 is SGHTA and CDR2 is FQGNSA. This CDR3 is 16 amino acids long. The CDR3 protein is CASRTRPGTIFETQYF. Here the CDR3 DNA reads TGTGCCAGCAGGACGCGGCCCGGGACTATTTTCGAGACCCAGTACTTC.

This clonotype turned up a few times. This chain uses TRBV7-2 with TRBJ2-3; no reliable D call. Per germline, CDR1 SGHTA and CDR2 FQGNSA. CDR3 length equals 16 residues. Trimming removed 3 bases from V and 3 bases from J, with 16 bases in between. CDR3 nucleotide sequence: TGTGCCAGCAGCTTTTCCGTAGAGGCTAGGACAGATACGCAGTATTTT. Protein: CASSFSVEARTDTQYF.

This chain links TRBV20-1 with TRBJ2-7; weak D call: TRBD2 (6 bases). The CDR3 extends over 14 amino acids. The V end lost 7 bases, the J end lost 6 bases, and 22 bases lay between the germline ends. Germline CDR1 is DFQATT and CDR2 is SNEGSKA (reference sequence). CDR3 loop: CSVDPSGQPLEQYF. The CDR3 DNA follows: TGCAGTGTCGACCCCAGCGGGCAGCCCCTCGAGCAGTACTTC.

The rearrangement uses TRBV6-6 and TRBJ2-7, with D possibly matching TRBD1 (5 bases). Germline CDR1 reads MNHNY; CDR2 reads SVGAGI (reference sequence). Trimming took off 0 bases at V and 1 base at J, with 7 bases between the two ends. CDR3 length equals 14 residues. CDR3 DNA sequence: TGTGCCAGCAGTTACTCGCCAGGGTCCTACGAGCAGTACTTC. Translating gives CASSYSPGSYEQYF.

V gene TRBV6-5 combines with J gene TRBJ2-1; no definite D call. The V end was cut by 5 bases, the J end by 5 bases, with 10 bases between. Germline CDR1 and CDR2: MNHEY and SVGAGI. This CDR3 spans 13 amino acids. CDR3 in amino acids: CASSPRSHNEQFF. The CDR3 nucleotides are TGTGCCAGCAGTCCCCGATCCCACAATGAGCAGTTCTTC.

The chain uses TRBV5-1 and TRBJ1-5, with D perhaps matching TRBD1 (6 bases). Germline V gene data show CDR1 as SGHRS and CDR2 as YFSETQ. The length of the CDR3 is 17 residues. V was pared by 4 bases and J by 3 bases, with 20 bases between. The DNA for the CDR3 is TGCGCCAGCAGCGTAGGACCCGGGACATACTACAATCAGCCCCAGCATTTT. It is translated as CASSVGPGTYYNQPQHF.

This chain joins TRBV14 and TRBJ1-2; D is possibly TRBD1 (6 bases). This CDR3 has 15 amino acids. From germline, CDR1 is SGHDN and CDR2 FVKESK. Trimming removed 0 bases at V and 4 bases at J, with 12 bases between. CDR3 sequence: CASSQDAGVVYGYTF. The CDR3 nucleotides read TGTGCCAGCAGCCAAGATGCAGGGGTAGTCTATGGCTACACCTTC. The complete variable domain, with remaining parts taken from reference TRBV14 and TRBJ1-2, reads EAGVTQFPSHSVIEKGQTVTLRCDPISGHDNLYWYRRVMGKEIKFLLHFVKESKQDESGMPNNRFLAERTGGTYSTLKVQPAELEDSGVYFCASSQDAGVVYGYTFGSGTRLTVV.

The V and J genes are TRBV5-5 and TRBJ2-3, with D perhaps assigned TRBD1 or TRBD2 (5 bases each). Trimming removed 8 bases from V and 3 bases from J, with 19 bases in between. Germline CDR1 and CDR2: SGHKS and YYEKEE (reference sequence). The CDR3 has 15 amino acids. CDR3 coding DNA: TGTGCCAGTTTACTAGGGGCTGGGAGAACAGATACGCAGTATTTT. This encodes CASLLGAGRTDTQYF.

This clonotype was observed a handful of times. The V gene is TRBV20-1, the J gene TRBJ2-1; the D gene could be TRBD1 or TRBD2 (5 bases each). The CDR3 is 15 amino acids. The germline V gene encodes CDR1 DFQATT and CDR2 SNEGSKA (reference sequence). V lost 0 bases to trimming and J lost 5 bases, with 14 bases between them. For the CDR3, the DNA is TGCAGTGCTAGAGACCAGGGACCCGCCGACAATGAGCAGTTCTTC. It is translated as CSARDQGPADNEQFF.

This clonotype came up a few times. V usage is TRBV4-3 and J usage is TRBJ2-5; TRBD2 agrees at 10 bases. The V and J ends lost 3 bases and 0 bases, in that order; junction bases with no gene match: 4. The CDR3 has 16 amino acids. Germline V gene sequence: CDR1 LGHNA, CDR2 YSLEER. Written as DNA, the CDR3 is TGCGCCAGCAGCCAGGAAAGCGGGGGGGACCAAGAGACCCAGTACTTC. Protein: CASSQESGGDQETQYF.

This chain joins TRBV13 and TRBJ2-1, with D hard to call. Trimming removed 3 bases at V and 8 bases at J, with 5 bases between. The germline gives CDR1 PRHDT, CDR2 FYEKMQ (reference sequence). CDR3 length equals 11 residues. The CDR3, as DNA: TGTGCCAGCAGCTTCGTCGATGAGCAGTTCTTC. It codes for CASSFVDEQFF.

This rearrangement joins TRBV7-2 to TRBJ2-3; D gene ambiguous. Trimming removed 1 base from V and 0 bases from J, with 11 bases in between. CDR3 length equals 16 residues. The germline V gene encodes CDR1 SGHTA and CDR2 FQGNSA. The CDR3, as DNA: TGTGCCAGCAGCTTAGACAGATCGCCGAGCACAGATACGCAGTATTTT. Its translation is CASSLDRSPSTDTQYF.

CDR3 nucleotide sequence: TGTGCCATCTCCTCCTGGGCTAACTATGGCTACACCTTC. Translated: CAISSWANYGYTF. The V and J genes are TRBV10-3 and TRBJ1-2, with D uncertain. Trimming removed 8 bases from V and 0 bases from J, with 10 bases in between. Germline V gives CDR1 ENHRY, CDR2 SYGVKD. CDR3 length: 13 amino acids.

This clonotype was seen at least ten times. The rearrangement links TRBV6-6 to TRBJ2-7, with D maybe TRBD2 (5 bases). The CDR3 runs to 13 residues. V was shortened by 0 bases and J by 3 bases, with 6 bases between the two germline ends. Per germline, CDR1 MNHNY and CDR2 SVGAGI (reference sequence). For the CDR3, the DNA is TGTGCCAGCAGTTACTCGAGGGTCTACGAGCAGTACTTC. This translates into CASSYSRVYEQYF.

V usage is TRBV4-2 and J usage is TRBJ1-4; D not certain. V dropped 0 bases and J dropped 4 bases, with 15 bases sitting between them. The CDR3 covers 17 residues. Germline CDR1 reads LGHNA; CDR2 reads YNFKEQ. CDR3 bases: TGTGCCAGCAGCCAAGATTATATTGGGCGCTATAATGAAAAACTGTTTTTT. Translated: CASSQDYIGRYNEKLFF.

Ten or more counts support this clonotype. V usage is TRBV6-5 and J usage is TRBJ2-7; TRBD1 is a possible D gene (6 bases). CDR1 is MNHEY, CDR2 SVGAGI, per germline. V lost 5 bases, J lost 3 bases, and 17 bases lay in between. The CDR3 covers 15 residues. CDR3 loop: CASSTAGAGVYEQYF. The CDR3 DNA follows: TGTGCCAGCAGTACCGCCGGGGCAGGGGTCTACGAGCAGTACTTC.

This clonotype has only a few counts. The J gene is TRBJ2-1, the V gene TRBV12-3 or TRBV12-4; D is undetermined. V lost 3 bases, J lost 5 bases, and 8 bases lay in between. The CDR3 consists of 13 residues. CDR3: CASSLWLNNEQFF. As DNA, the CDR3 is TGTGCCAGCAGTTTGTGGCTCAACAATGAGCAGTTCTTC.

J is TRBJ1-2 and V is TRBV5-1; TRBD1 agrees at 9 bases. The germline gives CDR1 SGHRS, CDR2 YFSETQ. The length of the CDR3 is 15 residues. The V gene end was trimmed by 0 bases and the J gene end by 4 bases; junction bases not matched to a gene: 4. The CDR3 bases are TGCGCCAGCAGCTTGGAAGGGACAGGGCCCTATGGCTACACCTTC. The encoded protein is CASSLEGTGPYGYTF. The complete variable domain, with remaining parts taken from reference TRBV5-1 and TRBJ1-2, reads KAGVTQTPRYLIKTRGQQVTLSCSPISGHRSVSWYQQTPGQGLQFLFEYFSETQRNKGNFPGRFSGRQFSNSRSEMNVSTLELGDSALYLCASSLEGTGPYGYTFGSGTRLTVV.

A note on this clonotype: This clone may be a read error of a much larger clone one base away. The chain is built from TRBV6-5 and TRBJ1-6, with D possibly matching TRBD1 (5 bases). Trimming cost V 2 bases and J 11 bases, with 13 bases left between them. CDR1 MNHEY and CDR2 SVGAGI come from the germline V gene. The CDR3 totals 14 residues. CDR3 residues: CASSYDGRGAPLHF. CDR3 DNA sequence: TGTGCCAGCAGTTACGACGGGCGAGGGGCACCCCTCCACTTT.

Of note for this clonotype: An end of the junction does not agree with germline; a read error may underlie this. The rearrangement uses TRBV7-2 and TRBJ1-1; D may be TRBD1 (6 bases). Germline V gene lookup returns CDR1 SGHTA and CDR2 FQGNSA. The CDR3 is 14 residues long. CDR3 nucleotide sequence: TGTGCCAGCAGCTTATCAGGAGGGGACACTGAAGCTTTATTT. Translating gives CASSLSGGDTEALF.